Listed below are T cell receptor beta chains from one sample, sequenced in a study of Graves' ophthalmopathy and Graves' hyperthyroidism. TCRdb fed the multiplex PCR reads into MiXCR, producing one record per CDR3 protein. The data show some 380,000 distinct CDR3 sequences, with about 16% seen just once and roughly 7% held by the top ten. The specimen sequenced was peripheral blood. These receptors all stem from a woman aged 18 to 35 with stable Graves' hyperthyroidism. CDR3s include the opening cysteine and the closing phenylalanine or tryptophan. The D gene is left open where the match is weak. Size is omitted from some rows. Given values are once, few, many or a class for expanded clones.

cdr3_nt cdr3_aa j_call clone_size v_call d_call
TGTGCCAGCAGTCCGGGACGGGGACTCAATCAGCCCCAGCATTTT CASSPGRGLNQPQHF TRBJ1-5 . TRBV6-1 .
TGTGCCAGCAGCCACCCAGGACAGTTTAACTATGGCTACACCTTC CASSHPGQFNYGYTF TRBJ1-2 many TRBV3-1 .
TGTGCCAGCAGCTTAGAGGGAGTCTGGCAGCCCCAGCATTTT CASSLEGVWQPQHF TRBJ1-5 many TRBV11-2 .
TGTGCCAGCAGTTACTCCCCTTTACAGGTGAACACTGAAGCTTTCTTT CASSYSPLQVNTEAFF TRBJ1-1 many TRBV6-2/TRBV6-3 .
TGTGCCAGCAGTCAGGACAGGGGAGTCCTTCAGCCCCAGCATTTT CASSQDRGVLQPQHF TRBJ1-5 many TRBV2 TRBD1
TGCAGTGCGGCGGGACTGAGAAACACTGAAGCTTTCTTT CSAAGLRNTEAFF TRBJ1-1 many TRBV20-1 .
TGTGCCAGCAGTTACTCCTCGCCAGGCCAAGAGACCCAGTACTTC CASSYSSPGQETQYF TRBJ2-5 . TRBV6-2/TRBV6-3 .
TGTGCCAGCAGCTTAATGTGGGCCCGCGGAGGGGAGCAGTACTTC CASSLMWARGGEQYF TRBJ2-7 many TRBV7-8 .
TGTGCCAGCTGCCCCGGGACAGCCTCCTACGAGCAGTACTTC CASCPGTASYEQYF TRBJ2-7 few TRBV7-8 TRBD1
TGTGCCAGCAGCTTCGGACTCCGTGAGACCCAGTACTTC CASSFGLRETQYF TRBJ2-5 many TRBV7-3 .
TGTGCCACCCCCCGGGACAGGGTTTTCCACGAGCAGTACTTC CATPRDRVFHEQYF TRBJ2-7 many TRBV25-1 TRBD1
TGTGCCAGCAGTCACCTGACAGGGGTTAGGGAGACCCAGTACTTC CASSHLTGVRETQYF TRBJ2-5 many TRBV12-3/TRBV12-4 TRBD1
TGTGCCAGCAGTTCCGCGGGGACACATCAAGAGACCCAGTACTTC CASSSAGTHQETQYF TRBJ2-5 many TRBV12-3/TRBV12-4 .
TGTGCCTGGACAGAAACGGGACATAGTGGCTACACCTTC CAWTETGHSGYTF TRBJ1-2 . TRBV30 .
TGTGCCAGTAAGGCCATAGGGGGTAATTCACCCCTCCACTTT CASKAIGGNSPLHF TRBJ1-6 few TRBV19 .
TGTGCCAGCAGTTTTCGACAGGGGGCACGACAGCCCCAGCATTTT CASSFRQGARQPQHF TRBJ1-5 . TRBV27 TRBD1
TGCGCCAGCAGCTTAGCGGGTCCGCACACTGAAGCTTTCTTT CASSLAGPHTEAFF TRBJ1-1 many TRBV5-1 .
TGTGCCAGCGCGAGGGACAGGGTGAGGAACGAGCAGTACTTC CASARDRVRNEQYF TRBJ2-7 many TRBV13 TRBD1